One and the same sample provided the 19 T cell receptor beta chains below, sequenced in a study of immune characteristics of hereditary and idiopathic chronic pancreatitis. TCRdb keeps only in-frame clones here, not all; method: immunoSEQ multiplex PCR. The sample contains just under 6,000 clones, more than 65% of which appear only once. Total pancreatectomy with islet autotransplantation was the source of the chronic pancreatitis pancreas tissue. The sample comprised pancreas tissue with hereditary chronic pancreatitis. The receptors were gathered from a human donor with chronic pancreatitis.

The genes are TRBV2 and TRBJ2-5, with D possibly being TRBD2 (6 bases). The CDR3 runs 14 residues. V gave up 7 bases and J gave up 5 bases, with 17 bases separating them. The V gene's germline CDR1 is SNHLY and CDR2 FYNNEI. DNA of the CDR3: TGTGCCAGCACTATAAGGGACTCCCGGGAGACCCAGTACTTC. Translation: CASTIRDSRETQYF. Based on the CDR3 plus reference TRBV2 and TRBJ2-5, the full variable domain is EPEVTQTPSHQVTQMGQEVILRCVPISNHLYFYWYRQILGQKVEFLVSFYNNEISEKSEIFDDQFSVERPDGSNFTLKIRSTKLEDSAMYFCASTIRDSRETQYFGPGTRLLVL.

The chain is built from TRBV6-1 and TRBJ1-5; 8 bases line up with TRBD1. Per germline, CDR1 MNHNS and CDR2 SASEGT. The CDR3 is made up of 16 amino acids. Losses at the gene ends were 1 base for V and 2 bases for J; bases not matched to a gene: 4. The CDR3 loop is CASSEDQGAGNQPQHF. Here the CDR3 DNA reads TGTGCCAGCAGTGAAGATCAGGGGGCGGGCAATCAGCCCCAGCATTTT.

This clone was seen just once. The chain uses TRBV6-5 and TRBJ2-1; possibly TRBD1 or TRBD2 for D (6 bases each). Deletions cut 5 bases from V and 8 bases from J, with 13 bases between. The CDR3 has 13 amino acids. In germline, CDR1 is MNHEY, CDR2 SVGAGI. CDR3 sequence reads: CASSPLGGHEQFF. Here the CDR3 DNA reads TGTGCCAGCAGTCCCCTGGGGGGCCATGAGCAGTTCTTC.

The chain employs TRBV6-2 or TRBV6-3 and TRBJ1-2; D not certain. The V gene lost 3 bases and the J gene lost 3 bases, with 2 bases spanning the gap. The length of the CDR3 is 11 residues. CDR1 MNHEY and CDR2 SVGEGT come from the germline V gene. The CDR3 DNA is TGTGCCAGCAGTTATTACTATGGCTACACCTTC. Translation gives CASSYYYGYTF.

The rearrangement links TRBV6-5 to TRBJ1-3; D gene uncertain. The V gene lost 8 bases and the J gene lost 1 base, with 15 bases spanning the gap. Germline lookup yields CDR1 MNHEY and CDR2 SVGAGI. The CDR3 is 15 residues long. In DNA form, the CDR3 reads TGTGCCAGCGGCCCCAACCGAAGTTCTGGAAACACCATATATTTT. Amino acids: CASGPNRSSGNTIYF.

The rearrangement links TRBV30 to TRBJ2-6; a weak D match, TRBD1 (5 bases). The CDR3 has 18 residues. V lost 5 bases and J 5 bases, leaving 25 bases between the germline ends. Germline loops: CDR1 GTSNPN, CDR2 SVGIG (reference sequence). DNA for the CDR3: TGTGCCTGGTGGGTGGGGCGTTATAACAAAAGTCGGGCCAACGTCCTGACTTTC. As protein: CAWWVGRYNKSRANVLTF.

The chain combines TRBV10-3 with TRBJ2-7, with no clear D. The germline gives CDR1 ENHRY, CDR2 SYGVKD. The CDR3 runs to 15 residues. Trimming stripped 0 bases from V and 2 bases from J, with 11 bases between. The CDR3 DNA reads as TGTGCCATCAGTGAGTCAGGCAGGTCAGCCTACGAGCAGTACGTC. Protein: CAISESGRSAYEQYV.

This chain uses TRBV4-1 with TRBJ2-5; 16 bases align to TRBD2. From germline, CDR1 is MGHRA and CDR2 YSYEKL. This CDR3 comprises 17 residues. V shed 6 bases and J 4 bases; nucleotides not matched to a gene: 8. The CDR3 DNA follows: TGCGCCAGCAGGCCCGGGACTAGCGGGGGGGCCGGAGAGACCCAGTACTTC. Its protein is CASRPGTSGGAGETQYF.

There are a few counts of this clone. The chain links TRBV5-1 to TRBJ2-1; 11 bases agree with TRBD2. CDR3 length equals 18 residues. Unmatched junction bases numbered 9, after V lost 0 bases and J lost 4 bases. Germline V gene lookup returns CDR1 SGHRS and CDR2 YFSETQ. Written as DNA, the CDR3 is TGCGCCAGCAGCTTGGTCGACGGGGGACTAGCGGTGTACAATGAGCAGTTCTTC. As protein: CASSLVDGGLAVYNEQFF.

The chain links TRBV30 to TRBJ1-5, with a weak D call TRBD1 (5 bases). Germline V gene sequence: CDR1 GTSNPN, CDR2 SVGIG (reference sequence). The CDR3 consists of 13 residues. Trimming shortened V by 3 bases and J by 3 bases, and 9 bases separated the two germline ends. CDR3: CAWSDSTNQPQHF. The DNA of the CDR3 is TGTGCCTGGAGCGACAGTACCAATCAGCCCCAGCATTTT.

The chain joins TRBV19 to TRBJ1-2; 7 positions match TRBD1. There are 13 residues in the CDR3. Germline V lookup: CDR1 LNHDA, CDR2 SQIVND (reference sequence). The junction had 8 bases not matched to a gene; V was cut back by 7 bases and J by 6 bases. The CDR3 bases are TGTGCCAGTACTCTAGGGGGCTGGCATGGCTACACCTTC. This encodes CASTLGGWHGYTF.

The chain couples TRBV15 to TRBJ1-4; a weak D match, TRBD1 (6 bases). The CDR3 is 15 amino acids. Trimming stripped 0 bases from V and 4 bases from J, with 9 bases between. Germline V CDR1 and CDR2: LNHNV, YYDKDF (reference sequence). In DNA form, the CDR3 reads TGTGCCACCAGCAGAGATCAGGGGTTTAATGAAAAACTGTTTTTT. Translation: CATSRDQGFNEKLFF.

V is TRBV19 and J is TRBJ1-2; D remains unclear. V dropped 5 bases and J dropped 8 bases, with 15 bases sitting between them. This CDR3 spans 13 amino acids. The germline V gene has CDR1 LNHDA and CDR2 SQIVND (reference sequence). CDR3 region: CASSRHALEGYTF. The CDR3 DNA is TGTGCCAGTAGTCGACATGCTTTGGAGGGCTACACCTTC.

This clone showed up just a few times. The V call is TRBV30, the J call TRBJ1-1; no clear D. The V gene's germline CDR1 is GTSNPN and CDR2 SVGIG (reference sequence). The V end lost 0 bases, the J end lost 4 bases, and 6 bases lay between the germline ends. The CDR3 consists of 12 residues. DNA for the CDR3: TGTGCCTGGAGTGTCACGAGCACTGAAGCTTTCTTT. Translating gives CAWSVTSTEAFF.

The chain has TRBV7-9 and TRBJ1-2; 7 bases fit TRBD1. CDR3 length: 13 residues. Per germline, CDR1 SEHNR and CDR2 FQNEAQ (reference sequence). V gave up 6 bases and J gave up 3 bases; unmatched junction bases: 4. For the CDR3, the DNA is TGTGCCAGCAGTCGGGACAGTTACTATGGCTACACCTTC. Translation: CASSRDSYYGYTF.

The CDR3 sequence is CASSLAVGGELFF. CDR3 in DNA: TGTGCCAGCAGCTTAGCTGTAGGCGGGGAGCTGTTTTTT. This chain connects TRBV11-3 to TRBJ2-2; D ambiguous. With 1 base removed from V and 7 bases from J, the gap between germline ends came to 7 bases. This CDR3 region has 13 residues. CDR1 and CDR2 (germline): SGHNT, YENEEA.

This clone was detected a few times. The J gene is TRBJ1-3, the V gene TRBV6-5; D call uncertain. Trimming shortened V by 4 bases and J by 0 bases, and 13 bases separated the two germline ends. Germline loops: CDR1 MNHEY, CDR2 SVGAGI. CDR3 length: 16 residues. This CDR3 is CASSSTLPTSGNTIYF. The DNA for the CDR3 is TGTGCCAGCAGTTCAACCCTTCCGACCTCTGGAAACACCATATATTTT.

This chain connects TRBV19 to TRBJ2-2; weak D call: TRBD1 (6 bases). The ends were cut back, 6 bases at V and 0 bases at J, with 8 bases in the middle. From germline, CDR1 is LNHDA and CDR2 SQIVND (reference sequence). CDR3 length: 14 residues. This chain's CDR3 is CASRQGSNTGELFF. CDR3 nucleotides: TGTGCCAGTAGACAGGGTTCGAACACCGGGGAGCTGTTTTTT.

The rearrangement links TRBV7-9 to TRBJ2-1; D tentatively reads TRBD1 or TRBD2 (6 bases each). Germline V gives CDR1 SEHNR, CDR2 FQNEAQ (reference sequence). Trimming cost V 4 bases and J 6 bases, with 19 bases left between them. The CDR3 totals 16 residues. The CDR3 sequence: CASSSLPGASVNEQFF. The CDR3 nucleotides are TGTGCCAGCAGCTCCTTACCGGGGGCATCCGTCAATGAGCAGTTCTTC.